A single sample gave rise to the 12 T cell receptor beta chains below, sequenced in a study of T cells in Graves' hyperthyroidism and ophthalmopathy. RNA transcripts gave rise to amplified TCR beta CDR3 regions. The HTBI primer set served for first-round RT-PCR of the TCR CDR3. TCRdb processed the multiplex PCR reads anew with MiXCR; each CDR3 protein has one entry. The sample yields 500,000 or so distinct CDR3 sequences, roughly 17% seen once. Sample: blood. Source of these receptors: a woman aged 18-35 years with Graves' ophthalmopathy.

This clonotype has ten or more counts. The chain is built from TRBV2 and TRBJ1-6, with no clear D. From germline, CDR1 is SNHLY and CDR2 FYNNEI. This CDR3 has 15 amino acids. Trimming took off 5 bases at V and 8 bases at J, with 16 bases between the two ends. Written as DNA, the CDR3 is TGTGCCAGCAGTCGAACGGCCGAGGGAGATTCACCCCTCCACTTT. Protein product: CASSRTAEGDSPLHF.

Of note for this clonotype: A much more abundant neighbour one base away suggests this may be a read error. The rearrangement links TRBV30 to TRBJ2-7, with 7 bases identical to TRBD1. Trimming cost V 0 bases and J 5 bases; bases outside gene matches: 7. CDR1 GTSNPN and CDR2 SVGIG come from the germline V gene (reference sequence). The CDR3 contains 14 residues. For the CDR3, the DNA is TGTGCCTGGAGTGTAGAAGGACAGGATAACGAGCAGTACTTC. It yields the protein CAWSVEGQDNEQYF.

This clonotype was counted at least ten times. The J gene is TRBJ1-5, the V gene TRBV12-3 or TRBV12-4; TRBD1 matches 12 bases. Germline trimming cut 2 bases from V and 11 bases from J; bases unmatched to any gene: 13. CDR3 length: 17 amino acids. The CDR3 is CASSLRLGTGGEISQHF. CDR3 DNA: TGTGCCAGCAGTTTACGGTTAGGGACAGGGGGCGAAATTTCCCAGCATTTT.

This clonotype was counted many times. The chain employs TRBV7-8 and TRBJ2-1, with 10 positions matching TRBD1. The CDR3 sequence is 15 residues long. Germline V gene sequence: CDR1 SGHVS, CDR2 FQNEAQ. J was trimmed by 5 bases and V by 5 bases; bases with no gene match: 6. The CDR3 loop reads CASSMGQGLDNEQFF. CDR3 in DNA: TGTGCCAGCAGCATGGGACAGGGGTTAGACAATGAGCAGTTCTTC.

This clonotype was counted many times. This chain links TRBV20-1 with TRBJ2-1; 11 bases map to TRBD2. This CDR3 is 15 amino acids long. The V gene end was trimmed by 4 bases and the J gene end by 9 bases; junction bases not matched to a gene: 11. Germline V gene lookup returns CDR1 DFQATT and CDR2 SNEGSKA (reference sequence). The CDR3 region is CSATPLAGGPSEQFF. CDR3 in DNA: TGCAGTGCTACACCTTTAGCGGGAGGGCCGAGTGAGCAGTTCTTC.

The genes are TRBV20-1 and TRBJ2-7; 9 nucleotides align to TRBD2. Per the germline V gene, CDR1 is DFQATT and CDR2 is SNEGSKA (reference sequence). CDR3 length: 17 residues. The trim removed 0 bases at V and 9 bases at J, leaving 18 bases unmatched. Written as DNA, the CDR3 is TGCAGTGCTAGAGATCCCTTGGGACGCGGGAGGGCCGAGGGGCAGTACTTC. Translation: CSARDPLGRGRAEGQYF.

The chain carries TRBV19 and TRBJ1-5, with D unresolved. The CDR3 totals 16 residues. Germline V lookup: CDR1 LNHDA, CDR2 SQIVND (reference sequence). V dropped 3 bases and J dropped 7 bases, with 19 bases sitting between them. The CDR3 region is CASSIIEERGFQPQHF. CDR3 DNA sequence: TGTGCCAGTAGTATCATCGAGGAGAGAGGATTCCAGCCCCAGCATTTT. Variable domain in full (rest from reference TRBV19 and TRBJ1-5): DGGITQSPKYLFRKEGQNVTLSCEQNLNHDAMYWYRQDPGQGLRLIYYSQIVNDFQKGDIAEGYSVSREKKESFPLTVTSAQKNPTAFYLCASSIIEERGFQPQHFGDGTRLSIL.

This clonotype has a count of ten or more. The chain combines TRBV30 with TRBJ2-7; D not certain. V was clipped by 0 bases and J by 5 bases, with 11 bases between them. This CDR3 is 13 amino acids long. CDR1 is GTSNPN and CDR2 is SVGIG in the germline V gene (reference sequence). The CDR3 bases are TGTGCCTGGAGTGTATCCCATCAAAACGAGCAGTACTTC. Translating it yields CAWSVSHQNEQYF.

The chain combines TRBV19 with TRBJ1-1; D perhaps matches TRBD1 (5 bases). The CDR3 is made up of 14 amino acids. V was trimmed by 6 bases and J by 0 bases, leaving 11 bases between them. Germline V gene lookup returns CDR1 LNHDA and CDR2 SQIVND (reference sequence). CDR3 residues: CASRWGTVNTEAFF. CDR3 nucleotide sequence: TGTGCCAGTAGATGGGGCACCGTGAACACTGAAGCTTTCTTT.

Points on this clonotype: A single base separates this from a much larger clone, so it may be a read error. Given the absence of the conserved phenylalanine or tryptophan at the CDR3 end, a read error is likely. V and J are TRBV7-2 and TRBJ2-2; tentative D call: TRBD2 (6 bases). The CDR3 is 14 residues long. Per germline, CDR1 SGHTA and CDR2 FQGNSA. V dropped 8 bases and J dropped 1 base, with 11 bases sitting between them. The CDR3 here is CASGSGLNTGELFS. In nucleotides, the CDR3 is TGTGCCAGCGGTAGCGGTCTGAACACCGGGGAGCTGTTTTCT.

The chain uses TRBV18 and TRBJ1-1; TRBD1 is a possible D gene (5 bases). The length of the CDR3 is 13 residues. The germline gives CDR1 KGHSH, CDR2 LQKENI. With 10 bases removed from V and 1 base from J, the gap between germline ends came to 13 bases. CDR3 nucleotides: TGTGCCACGCTGTTACAGGAGAACACTGAAGCTTTCTTT. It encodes CATLLQENTEAFF. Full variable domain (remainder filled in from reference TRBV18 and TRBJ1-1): NAGVMQNPRHLVRRRGQEARLRCSPMKGHSHVYWYRQLPEEGLKFMVYLQKENIIDESGMPKERFSAEFPKEGPSILRIQQVVRGDSAAYFCATLLQENTEAFFGQGTRLTVV.

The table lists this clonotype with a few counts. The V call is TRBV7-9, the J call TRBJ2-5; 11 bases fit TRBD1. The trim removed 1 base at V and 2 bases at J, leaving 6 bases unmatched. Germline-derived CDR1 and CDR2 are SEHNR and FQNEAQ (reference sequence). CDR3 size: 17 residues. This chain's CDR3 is CASSLGTGGGGQETQYF. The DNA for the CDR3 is TGTGCCAGCAGCTTAGGGACAGGGGGCGGGGGGCAAGAGACCCAGTACTTC.